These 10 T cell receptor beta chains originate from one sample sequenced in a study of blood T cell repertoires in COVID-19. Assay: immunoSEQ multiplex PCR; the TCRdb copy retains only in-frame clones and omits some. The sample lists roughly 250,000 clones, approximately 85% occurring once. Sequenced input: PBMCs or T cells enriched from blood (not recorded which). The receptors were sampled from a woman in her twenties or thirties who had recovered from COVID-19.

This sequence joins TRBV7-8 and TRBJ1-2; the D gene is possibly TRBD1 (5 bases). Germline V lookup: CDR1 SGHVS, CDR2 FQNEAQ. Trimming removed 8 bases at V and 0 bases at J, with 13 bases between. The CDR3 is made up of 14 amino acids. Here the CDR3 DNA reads TGTGCCAGCGCCCAAGGGGATTCTAACTATGGCTACACCTTC. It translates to CASAQGDSNYGYTF.

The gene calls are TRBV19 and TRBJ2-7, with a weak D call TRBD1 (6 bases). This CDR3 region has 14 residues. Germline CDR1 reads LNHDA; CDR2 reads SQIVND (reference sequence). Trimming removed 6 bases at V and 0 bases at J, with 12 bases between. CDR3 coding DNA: TGTGCCAGTAGCTTACAGGGAACCTCCTACGAGCAGTACTTC. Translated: CASSLQGTSYEQYF. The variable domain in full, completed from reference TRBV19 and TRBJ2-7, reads DGGITQSPKYLFRKEGQNVTLSCEQNLNHDAMYWYRQDPGQGLRLIYYSQIVNDFQKGDIAEGYSVSREKKESFPLTVTSAQKNPTAFYLCASSLQGTSYEQYFGPGTRLTVT.

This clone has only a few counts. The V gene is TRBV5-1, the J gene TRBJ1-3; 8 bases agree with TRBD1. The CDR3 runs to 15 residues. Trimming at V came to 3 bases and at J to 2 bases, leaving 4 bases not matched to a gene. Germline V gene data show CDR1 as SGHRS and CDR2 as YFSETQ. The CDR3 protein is CASSSTTGAGNTIYF. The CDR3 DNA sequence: TGCGCCAGCAGCTCGACGACAGGGGCTGGAAACACCATATATTTT.

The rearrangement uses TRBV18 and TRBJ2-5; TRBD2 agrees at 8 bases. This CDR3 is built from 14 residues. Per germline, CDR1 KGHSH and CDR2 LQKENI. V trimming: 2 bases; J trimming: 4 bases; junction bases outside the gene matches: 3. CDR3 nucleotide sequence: TGTGCCAGCTCACCAAGGACTAGCCGAGAGACCCAGTACTTC. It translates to CASSPRTSRETQYF.

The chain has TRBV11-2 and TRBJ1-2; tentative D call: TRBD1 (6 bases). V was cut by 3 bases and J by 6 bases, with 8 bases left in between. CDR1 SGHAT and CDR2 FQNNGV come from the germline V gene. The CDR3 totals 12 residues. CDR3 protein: CASSFSGDGYTF. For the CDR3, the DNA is TGTGCCAGCAGCTTTTCAGGGGATGGCTACACCTTC. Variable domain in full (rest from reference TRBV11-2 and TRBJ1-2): EAGVAQSPRYKIIEKRQSVAFWCNPISGHATLYWYQQILGQGPKLLIQFQNNGVVDDSQLPKDRFSAERLKGVDSTLKIQPAKLEDSAVYLCASSFSGDGYTFGSGTRLTVV.

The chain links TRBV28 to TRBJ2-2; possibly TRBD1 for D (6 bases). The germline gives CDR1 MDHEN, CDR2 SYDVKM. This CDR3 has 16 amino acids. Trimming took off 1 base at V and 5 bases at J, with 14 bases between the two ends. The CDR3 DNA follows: TGTGCCAGCAGTTTATCGGCAGGGGCAGGAACCGGGGAGCTGTTTTTT. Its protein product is CASSLSAGAGTGELFF.

The CDR3, as DNA: TGCGCCAGCAGCTCCCAGACTAGCGGGGTGTACAATGAGCAGTTCTTC. Its translation: CASSSQTSGVYNEQFF. V gene TRBV5-1 combines with J gene TRBJ2-1; 11 nucleotides agree with TRBD2. The CDR3 consists of 16 residues. Germline CDR1 is SGHRS and CDR2 is YFSETQ. V trimming: 3 bases; J trimming: 4 bases; junction bases outside the gene matches: 6.

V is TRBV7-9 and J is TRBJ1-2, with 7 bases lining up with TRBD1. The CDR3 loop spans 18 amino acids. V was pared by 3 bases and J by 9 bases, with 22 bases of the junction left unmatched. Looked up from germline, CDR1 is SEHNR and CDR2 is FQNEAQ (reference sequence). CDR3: CASSFPRGTERPTLSYTF. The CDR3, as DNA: TGTGCCAGCAGCTTTCCCCGTGGGACAGAGCGACCAACTTTGAGCTACACCTTC.

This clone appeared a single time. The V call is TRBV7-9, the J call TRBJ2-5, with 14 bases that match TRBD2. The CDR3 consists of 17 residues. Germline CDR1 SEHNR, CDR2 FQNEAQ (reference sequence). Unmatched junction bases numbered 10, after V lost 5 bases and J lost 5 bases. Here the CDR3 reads CASSPGLAGGGRETQYF. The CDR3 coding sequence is TGTGCCAGCAGCCCCGGACTAGCGGGGGGCGGCCGGGAGACCCAGTACTTC.

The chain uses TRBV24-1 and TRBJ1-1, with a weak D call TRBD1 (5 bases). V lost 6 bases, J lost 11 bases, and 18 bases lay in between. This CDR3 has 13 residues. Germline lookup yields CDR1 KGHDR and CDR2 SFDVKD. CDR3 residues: CATSFARTMMAFF. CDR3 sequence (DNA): TGTGCCACCAGTTTTGCACGGACAATGATGGCTTTCTTT.